This TCR beta chain comes out of a study of identifying expanded T cells in peripheral blood. Some clones are missing from TCRdb's copy, which holds only in-frame ones; the method was immunoSEQ multiplex PCR. The data contain about 110,000 clones, around 88% of them singletons. This clonotype was sampled from a person aged 18 to 70 in good health. The sequenced sample consisted of blood.

The CDR3 loop reads CASSFIWGAEQYF. Written as DNA, the CDR3 is TGTGCCAGCAGCTTTATATGGGGCGCCGAGCAGTACTTC. The chain has TRBV14 and TRBJ2-7; D possibly corresponds to TRBD1 (5 bases). Trimming took off 5 bases at V and 6 bases at J, with 14 bases between the two ends. Germline CDR1 and CDR2: SGHDN and FVKESK. The CDR3 covers 13 residues.